This T cell receptor (beta chain) was sequenced for a study of blood T cell repertoires in COVID-19. Across the study: The analysed material was cDNA or gDNA that came from T cells, B-cell-depleted T cells, or PBMCs.

This CDR3 is 13 amino acids long. Trimming shortened V by 7 bases and J by 0 bases, and 10 bases separated the two germline ends. The repertoire was sequenced with immunoSEQ multiplex PCR; TCRdb's copy has only in-frame clones and lacks some. The sample includes 440,000 or so clones, 70% to 90% of them seen just once. The sequence came from a middle-aged woman with COVID-19, enrolled during active disease. The gene calls are TRBV12-3 or TRBV12-4 and TRBJ2-7, with D possibly matching TRBD2 (6 bases). The sequenced sample consisted of peripheral blood. The CDR3 is CASNSGSSYEQYF. The CDR3 nucleotides read TGTGCCAGCAATTCCGGGAGCTCCTACGAGCAGTACTTC.